The 10 T cell receptor beta chains reported below all come from one sample, sequenced in a study of cytomegalovirus exposure and HLA in healthy donors. A multiplex PCR was run with 60 Vbeta primers and 13 Jbeta primers. TCRdb keeps only in-frame clones here, not all; method: immunoSEQ multiplex PCR. Among about 140,000 clones, about 80% were seen once, and the ten largest hold approximately 1.3%. The specimen sequenced was PBMCs. The receptors were sampled from a male donor in good health and CMV-seropositive.

This chain joins TRBV7-2 and TRBJ2-7, with 8 nucleotides matching TRBD2. The CDR3 spans 16 residues. Trimming cost V 1 base and J 4 bases; bases outside gene matches: 9. Per the germline V gene, CDR1 is SGHTA and CDR2 is FQGNSA. The DNA for the CDR3 is TGTGCCAGCAGCTTAGAGGAGGGACTAGTGGTGTACGAGCAGTACTTC. The encoded protein is CASSLEEGLVVYEQYF.

This sequence joins TRBV5-4 and TRBJ2-7, with a weak D call TRBD1 (6 bases). The germline V and J ends were trimmed by 2 bases and 2 bases, with 11 bases remaining between them. CDR3 length equals 14 residues. Germline values: CDR1 SGHNT, CDR2 YYREEE (reference sequence). CDR3 region: CASSFGTRPYEQYF. In DNA form, the CDR3 reads TGTGCCAGCAGCTTCGGGACAAGACCCTACGAGCAGTACTTC.

The chain links TRBV10-3 to TRBJ2-2; tentatively, D is TRBD2 (7 bases). Germline CDR1 ENHRY, CDR2 SYGVKD. Trimming cost V 7 bases and J 2 bases, with 17 bases left between them. The CDR3 consists of 16 residues. The CDR3 sequence is CAITDGGANNTGELFF. In nucleotides, the CDR3 is TGTGCCATCACCGATGGGGGGGCAAATAACACCGGGGAGCTGTTTTTT.

With respect to this clone: Relative to the germline gene, one junction end is altered; a read error may explain this. V and J are TRBV9 and TRBJ2-1; the D is unclear. Germline CDR1 reads SGDLS; CDR2 reads YYNGEE. CDR3 length: 16 amino acids. In nucleotides, the CDR3 is TGTGCCAGCAGCCCCAGCAGGCTGCCCTCCTACAATGAACAGTTCTTC. Its translation: CASSPSRLPSYNEQFF. Variable domain in full (rest from reference TRBV9 and TRBJ2-1): DSGVTQTPKHLITATGQRVTLRCSPRSGDLSVYWYQQSLDQGLQFLIQYYNGEERAKGNILERFSAQQFPDLHSELNLSSLELGDSALYFCASSPSRLPSYNEQFFGPGTRLTVL.

This chain connects TRBV11-2 to TRBJ1-4; TRBD1 aligns across 9 bases. Germline CDR1 reads SGHAT; CDR2 reads FQNNGV. The CDR3 contains 18 residues. V dropped 1 base and J dropped 5; count of bases not matched to a gene: 11. Here the CDR3 reads CASSLVMGQGIRNEKLFF. CDR3 nucleotide sequence: TGTGCCAGCAGCTTAGTCATGGGACAGGGAATTCGAAATGAAAAACTGTTTTTT.

The chain couples TRBV5-6 to TRBJ2-7; D possibly corresponds to TRBD1 (5 bases). The CDR3 contains 17 residues. V was cut by 0 bases and J by 2 bases, with 18 bases left in between. Germline V CDR1 and CDR2: SGHDT, YYEEEE. CDR3 in amino acids: CASSLGVAWLTAYEQYF. The CDR3 nucleotides are TGTGCCAGCAGCTTGGGGGTGGCGTGGTTGACAGCCTACGAGCAGTACTTC.

The genes are TRBV7-2 and TRBJ2-3, with a weak D call TRBD1 (6 bases). The CDR3 runs 17 residues. Trimming took 2 bases from V and 3 from J, leaving 18 bases between them. Germline V gene data show CDR1 as SGHTA and CDR2 as FQGNSA. The CDR3 DNA sequence: TGTGCCAGCAGCTTACGGCCCAGGGGAAGGATTACAGATACGCAGTATTTT. Amino acids: CASSLRPRGRITDTQYF.

The chain joins TRBV27 to TRBJ1-2, with TRBD1 as a possible D gene (6 bases). CDR1 is MNHEY, CDR2 SMNVEV, per germline (reference sequence). V was clipped by 6 bases and J by 2 bases, with 16 bases between them. The CDR3 length is 15 residues. The CDR3 sequence is CASRPLGQINYGYTF. The CDR3 DNA follows: TGTGCCAGCAGGCCCCTTGGACAGATAAACTATGGCTACACCTTC.

This clone was counted between two and nine times. V is TRBV4-1 and J is TRBJ1-2; no clear D gene. Germline V CDR1 and CDR2: MGHRA, YSYEKL. The CDR3 has 16 residues. The V end was cut by 11 bases, the J end by 4 bases, with 26 bases between. CDR3: CAASGRAGHTSYGYTF. CDR3 coding DNA: TGCGCCGCGAGTGGGAGGGCTGGTCATACATCCTATGGCTACACCTTC.

The rearrangement links TRBV9 to TRBJ2-3, with TRBD2 identical over 12 bases. Germline V gives CDR1 SGDLS, CDR2 YYNGEE. After removal of 4 bases from V and 8 bases from J, the junction contained 11 bases not matched to a gene. This CDR3 has 16 amino acids. The CDR3 DNA follows: TGTGCCAGCAGCCCCCCGGCTAGCGGGGGGGCGGGTACGCAGTATTTT. Translation: CASSPPASGGAGTQYF.